This TCR beta chain was recorded in a study of control samples from healthy donors and cancer patients. The germline V and J ends were trimmed by 2 bases and 1 base, with 12 bases remaining between them. The CDR3 is made up of 16 amino acids. The germline gives CDR1 SGHTA, CDR2 FQGNSA. Sequencing was performed with immunoSEQ multiplex PCR; in TCRdb, only in-frame clones are kept and a portion is missing. Altogether approximately 150,000 clones are present, roughly 89% being singletons, with the ten largest covering 7.1%. J is TRBJ1-3 and V is TRBV7-2; possible D gene TRBD1, 6 bases. Material for sequencing was blood. The sequence came from a man aged 18 to 29 in good health. CDR3 nucleotide sequence: TGTGCCAGCAGCTTAAGCGGGGGGCCGTCTGGAAACACCATATATTTT. Protein sequence: CASSLSGGPSGNTIYF.